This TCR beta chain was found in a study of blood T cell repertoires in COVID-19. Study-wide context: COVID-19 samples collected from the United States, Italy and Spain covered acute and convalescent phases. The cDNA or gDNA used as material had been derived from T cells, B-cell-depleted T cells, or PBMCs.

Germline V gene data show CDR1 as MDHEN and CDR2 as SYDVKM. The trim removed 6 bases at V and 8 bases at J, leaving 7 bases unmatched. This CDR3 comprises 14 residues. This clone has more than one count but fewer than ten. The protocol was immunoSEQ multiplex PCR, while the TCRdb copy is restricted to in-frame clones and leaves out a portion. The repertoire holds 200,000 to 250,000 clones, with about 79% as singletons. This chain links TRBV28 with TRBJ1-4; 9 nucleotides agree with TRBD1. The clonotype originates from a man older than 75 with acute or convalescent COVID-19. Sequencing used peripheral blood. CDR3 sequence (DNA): TGTGCCAGCAGAACCGGGACAGGGAAGGAAAAACTGTTTTTT. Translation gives CASRTGTGKEKLFF. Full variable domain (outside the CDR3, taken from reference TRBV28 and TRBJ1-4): DVKVTQSSRYLVKRTGEKVFLECVQDMDHENMFWYRQDPGLGLRLIYFSYDVKMKEKGDIPEGYSVSREKKERFSLILESASTNQTSMYLCASRTGTGKEKLFFGSGTQLSVL.